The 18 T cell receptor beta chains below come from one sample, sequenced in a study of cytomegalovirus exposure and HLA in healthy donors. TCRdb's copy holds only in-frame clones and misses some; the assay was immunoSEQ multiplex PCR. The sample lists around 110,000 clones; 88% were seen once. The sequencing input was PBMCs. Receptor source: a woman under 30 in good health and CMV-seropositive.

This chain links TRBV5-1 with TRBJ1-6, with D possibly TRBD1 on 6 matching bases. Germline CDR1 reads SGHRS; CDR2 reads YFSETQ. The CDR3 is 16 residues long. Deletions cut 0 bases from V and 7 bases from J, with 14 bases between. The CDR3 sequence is CASSLELQGNNSPLHF. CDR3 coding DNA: TGCGCCAGCAGCTTGGAGCTACAGGGTAACAATTCACCCCTCCACTTT.

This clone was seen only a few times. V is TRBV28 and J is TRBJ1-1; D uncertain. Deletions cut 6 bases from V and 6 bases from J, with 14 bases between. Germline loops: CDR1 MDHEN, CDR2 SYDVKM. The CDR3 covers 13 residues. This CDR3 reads CASSLRVRAEAFF. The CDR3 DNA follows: TGTGCCAGCAGCTTACGGGTGAGAGCTGAAGCTTTCTTT.

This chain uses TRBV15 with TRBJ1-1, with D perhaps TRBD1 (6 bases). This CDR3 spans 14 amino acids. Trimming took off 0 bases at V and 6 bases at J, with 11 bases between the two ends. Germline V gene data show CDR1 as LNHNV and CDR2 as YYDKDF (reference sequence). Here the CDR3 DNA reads TGTGCCACCAGCAGAGACAGGGGTCCTTCTGAAGCTTTCTTT. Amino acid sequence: CATSRDRGPSEAFF.

The CDR3 nucleotides are TGTGCCAGCAGTTACTACTCGAGGAGTCCCACTGAAGCTTTCTTT. Its protein product is CASSYYSRSPTEAFF. This chain links TRBV6-5 with TRBJ1-1; no firm D call. Germline loops: CDR1 MNHEY, CDR2 SVGAGI. CDR3 length equals 15 residues. Between the trimmed V and J ends, which lost 1 base and 4 bases, there was a span of 13 bases.

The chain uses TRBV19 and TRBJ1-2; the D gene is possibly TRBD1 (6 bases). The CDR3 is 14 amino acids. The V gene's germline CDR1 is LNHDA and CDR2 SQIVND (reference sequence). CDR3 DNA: TGTGCAAGCGGGGGGGCCGGTCCTAACTATGGCTACACCTTC. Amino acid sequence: CASGGAGPNYGYTF.

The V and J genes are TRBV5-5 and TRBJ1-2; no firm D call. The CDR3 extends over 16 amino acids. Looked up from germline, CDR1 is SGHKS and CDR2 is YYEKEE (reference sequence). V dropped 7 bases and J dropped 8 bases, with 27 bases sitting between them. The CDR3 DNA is TGTGCCAGCGCCCGCACCTCACAAGATTACCGTTTCGGCTACACCTTC. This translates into CASARTSQDYRFGYTF.

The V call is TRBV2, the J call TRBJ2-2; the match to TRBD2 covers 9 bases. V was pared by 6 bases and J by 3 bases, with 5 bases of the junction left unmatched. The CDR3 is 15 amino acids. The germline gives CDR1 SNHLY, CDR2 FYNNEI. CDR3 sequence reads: CASRWGGGDTGELFF. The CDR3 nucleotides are TGTGCCAGCAGATGGGGCGGGGGGGACACCGGGGAGCTGTTTTTT.

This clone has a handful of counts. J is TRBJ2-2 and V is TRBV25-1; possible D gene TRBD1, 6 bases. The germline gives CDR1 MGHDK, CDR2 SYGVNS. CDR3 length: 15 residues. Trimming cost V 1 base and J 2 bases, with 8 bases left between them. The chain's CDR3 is CASSELQGNTGELFF. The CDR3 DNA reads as TGTGCCAGCAGTGAATTACAGGGTAACACCGGGGAGCTGTTTTTT.

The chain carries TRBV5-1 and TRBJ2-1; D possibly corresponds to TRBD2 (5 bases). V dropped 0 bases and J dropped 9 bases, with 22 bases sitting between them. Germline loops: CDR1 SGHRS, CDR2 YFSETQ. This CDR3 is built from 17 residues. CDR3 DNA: TGCGCCAGCAGCTTGGTTTCGGGGAATGTCGCCGCGGGTGAGCAGTTCTTC. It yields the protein CASSLVSGNVAAGEQFF.

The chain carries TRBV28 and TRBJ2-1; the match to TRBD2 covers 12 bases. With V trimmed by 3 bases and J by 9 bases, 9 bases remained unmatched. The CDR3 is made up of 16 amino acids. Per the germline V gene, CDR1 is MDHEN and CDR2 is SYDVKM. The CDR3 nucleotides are TGTGCCAGCAGTTTTCGGGGACTAGCGGGCGGGAGTGAGCAGTTCTTC. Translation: CASSFRGLAGGSEQFF. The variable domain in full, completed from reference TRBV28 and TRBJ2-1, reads DVKVTQSSRYLVKRTGEKVFLECVQDMDHENMFWYRQDPGLGLRLIYFSYDVKMKEKGDIPEGYSVSREKKERFSLILESASTNQTSMYLCASSFRGLAGGSEQFFGPGTRLTVL.

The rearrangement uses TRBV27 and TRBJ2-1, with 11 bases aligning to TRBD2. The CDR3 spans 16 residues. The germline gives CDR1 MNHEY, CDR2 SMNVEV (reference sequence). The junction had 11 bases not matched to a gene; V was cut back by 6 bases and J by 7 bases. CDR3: CASSQTGTSGPNEQFF. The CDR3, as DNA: TGTGCCAGCAGCCAGACCGGGACTAGCGGACCAAATGAGCAGTTCTTC.

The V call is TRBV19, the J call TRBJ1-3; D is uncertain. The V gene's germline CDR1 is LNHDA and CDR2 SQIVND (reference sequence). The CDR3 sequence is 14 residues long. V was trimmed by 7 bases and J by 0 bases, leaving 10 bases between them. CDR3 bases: TGTGCCAGTACCCACCCTACCTCTGGAAACACCATATATTTT. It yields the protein CASTHPTSGNTIYF.

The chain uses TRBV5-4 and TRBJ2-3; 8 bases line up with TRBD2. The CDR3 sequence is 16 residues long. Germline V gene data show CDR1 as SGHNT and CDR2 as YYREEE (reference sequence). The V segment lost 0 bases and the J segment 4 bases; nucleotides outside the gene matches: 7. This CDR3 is CASSLGAGGVSDTQYF. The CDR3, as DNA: TGTGCCAGCAGCTTGGGGGCGGGGGGAGTTTCAGATACGCAGTATTTT.

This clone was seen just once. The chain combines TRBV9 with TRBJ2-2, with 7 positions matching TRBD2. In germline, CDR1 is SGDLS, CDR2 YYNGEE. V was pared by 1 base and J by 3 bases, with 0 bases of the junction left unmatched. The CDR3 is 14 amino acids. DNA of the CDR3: TGTGCCAGCAGCGTACTAGCGGACACCGGGGAGCTGTTTTTT. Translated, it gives CASSVLADTGELFF.

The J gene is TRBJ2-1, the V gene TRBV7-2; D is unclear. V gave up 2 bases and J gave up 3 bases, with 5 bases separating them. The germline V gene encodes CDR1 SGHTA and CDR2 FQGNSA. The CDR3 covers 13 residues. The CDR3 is CASSLYNYNEQFF. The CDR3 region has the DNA TGTGCCAGCAGCTTATACAACTACAATGAGCAGTTCTTC.

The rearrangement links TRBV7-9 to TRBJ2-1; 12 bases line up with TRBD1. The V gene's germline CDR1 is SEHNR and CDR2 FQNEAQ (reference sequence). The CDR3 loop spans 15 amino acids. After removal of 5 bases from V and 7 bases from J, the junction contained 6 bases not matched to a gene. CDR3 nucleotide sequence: TGTGCCAGCAGCCCGGGGACAGGGGGCACGAATGAGCAGTTCTTC. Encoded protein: CASSPGTGGTNEQFF.

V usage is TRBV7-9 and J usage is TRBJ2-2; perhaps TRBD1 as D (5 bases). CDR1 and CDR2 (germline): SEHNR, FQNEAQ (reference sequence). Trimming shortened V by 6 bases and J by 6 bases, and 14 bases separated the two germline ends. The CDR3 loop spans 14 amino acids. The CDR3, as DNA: TGTGCCAGCAGGGACAATAGGATGGCCGGGGAGCTGTTTTTT. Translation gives CASRDNRMAGELFF.

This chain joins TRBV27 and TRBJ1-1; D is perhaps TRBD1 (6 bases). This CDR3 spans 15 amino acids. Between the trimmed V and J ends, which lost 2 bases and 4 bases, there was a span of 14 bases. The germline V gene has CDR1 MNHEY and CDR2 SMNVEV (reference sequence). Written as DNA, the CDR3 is TGTGCCAGCAGTTTACAGGCAGGGGTGACCACTGAAGCTTTCTTT. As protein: CASSLQAGVTTEAFF.